One T cell receptor (beta chain) is described in this entry. Its cognate antigen is unknown. Trimming removed 8 bases at V and 4 bases at J, with 11 bases between. This CDR3 has 13 amino acids. CDR1 LNHNV and CDR2 YYDKDF come from the germline V gene (reference sequence). This sample is part of a study of cytomegalovirus exposure and HLA in healthy donors. It was with 60 Vbeta and 13 Jbeta primers that the PCR ran. The protocol was immunoSEQ multiplex PCR, while the TCRdb copy is restricted to in-frame clones and leaves out a portion. The sample records under 200,000 clones, roughly 78% being singletons. Broader study findings: In a later analysis, several top co-occurrence clusters appeared linked to parvovirus B19, influenza, CMV and Epstein-Barr virus. A later analysis revealed that TCR association rates differed between HLA loci, peaking at DRB1 and bottoming out at HLA-C. One variant, a missense change in DCLRE1C, was linked in a later analysis to TCR beta V- and J-gene trimming. Excluded: some indistinguishable V segments such as TRBV6-2 and TRBV6-3.

Specimen: PBMCs. The TCR comes from a middle-aged woman in good health and CMV-seronegative. The chain is built from TRBV15 and TRBJ2-2; D is unclear. The CDR3, as DNA: TGTGCCACCTCTGCACGGTCCACCGGGGAGCTGTTTTTT. This gives the protein CATSARSTGELFF.